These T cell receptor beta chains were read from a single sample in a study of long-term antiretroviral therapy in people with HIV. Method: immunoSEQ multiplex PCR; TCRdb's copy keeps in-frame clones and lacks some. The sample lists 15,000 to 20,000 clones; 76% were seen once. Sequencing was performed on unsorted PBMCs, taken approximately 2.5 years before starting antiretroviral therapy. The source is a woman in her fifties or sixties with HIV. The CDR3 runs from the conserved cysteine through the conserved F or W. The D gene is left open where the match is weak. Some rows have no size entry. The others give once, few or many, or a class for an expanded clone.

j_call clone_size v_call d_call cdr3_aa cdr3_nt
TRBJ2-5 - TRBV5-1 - CASSPLIGGRETQYF TGCGCCAGCAGCCCGCTGATAGGGGGGCGGGAGACCCAGTACTTC
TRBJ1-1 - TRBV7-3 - CASSLTGGNTEAFF TGTGCCAGCAGCTTAACGGGGGGGAACACTGAAGCTTTCTTT
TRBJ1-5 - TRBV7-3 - CASSPTGGEPQHF TGTGCCAGTTCCCCGACCGGGGGTGAGCCCCAGCATTTT
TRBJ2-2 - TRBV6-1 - CASSGRGLYTGELFF TGTGCCAGCAGTGGTAGGGGACTGTACACCGGGGAGCTGTTTTTT
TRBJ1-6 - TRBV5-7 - CASSLRTGESPLHF TGTGCCAGCAGCTTGAGGACGGGGGAATCACCCCTCCACTTT
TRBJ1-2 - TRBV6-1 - CASSETRGNNYGYTF TGTGCCAGCAGTGAAACCAGGGGTAATAACTATGGCTACACCTTC
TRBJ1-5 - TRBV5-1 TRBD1 CASSMTGDQPQHF TGCGCCAGCAGCATGACAGGGGATCAGCCCCAGCATTTT
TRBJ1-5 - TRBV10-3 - CAIGEGSNNQPQHF TGTGCCATCGGGGAGGGGAGTAATAATCAGCCCCAGCATTTT
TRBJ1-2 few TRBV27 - CASSQLGAPWGYTF TGTGCCAGCAGTCAGTTGGGGGCGCCTTGGGGCTACACCTTC
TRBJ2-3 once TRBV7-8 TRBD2 CASSYQTRLAGTDTQYF TGTGCCAGCAGTTATCAAACCCGACTAGCGGGGACAGATACGCAGTATTTT
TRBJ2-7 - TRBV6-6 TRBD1 CASRLGTGASYEQYF TGTGCCAGCCGCCTAGGGACAGGAGCAAGCTACGAGCAGTACTTC
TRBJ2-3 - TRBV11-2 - CASSPPDEDTQYF TGTGCCAGCAGCCCACCCGATGAAGATACGCAGTATTTT